Sequencing of this T cell receptor (beta chain) was carried out in a study of Ad26.COV2.S vaccination and SARS-CoV-2 variants. Looking at the study overall: Donor joined the COV1001 Ad26.COV2.S trial arm. Study-wide points: Reported findings describe substantial breadth in spike-specific CD8+ and CD4+ T cell responses following vaccination. Spike-specific TCR breadth in vaccine recipients exceeded that seen in placebo recipients. Similar non-spike TCR breadth was observed in recipients of vaccine and of placebo.

To note about this clone: The antigen is unknown.

Profiled with immunoSEQ multiplex PCR; TCRdb holds only in-frame clones, not every one. The table includes around 310,000 clones, 75% to 90% detected once. The sample's treatment: 15 to 20 received Ad26.COV2.S at low or high dose, single or two shots; 5 received placebo; per-sample allocation not given. After the first vaccine or placebo injection, samples were drawn on day 63. Germline values: CDR1 LNHNV, CDR2 YYDKDF (reference sequence). The CDR3 runs 15 residues. V dropped 5 bases and J dropped 4 bases, with 15 bases sitting between them. This sequence was found in a person between 18 and 59 years old who received the Ad26.COV2.S COVID-19 vaccine or a placebo. Sequencing was performed on peripheral blood, taken in a trial of Ad26.COV2.S vaccine versus placebo. The V and J genes are TRBV15 and TRBJ1-3, with D possibly TRBD1 on 6 matching bases. CDR3 DNA sequence: TGTGCCACCAGCTCACAAACAGGGACAGGAAACACCATATATTTT. Translated: CATSSQTGTGNTIYF.